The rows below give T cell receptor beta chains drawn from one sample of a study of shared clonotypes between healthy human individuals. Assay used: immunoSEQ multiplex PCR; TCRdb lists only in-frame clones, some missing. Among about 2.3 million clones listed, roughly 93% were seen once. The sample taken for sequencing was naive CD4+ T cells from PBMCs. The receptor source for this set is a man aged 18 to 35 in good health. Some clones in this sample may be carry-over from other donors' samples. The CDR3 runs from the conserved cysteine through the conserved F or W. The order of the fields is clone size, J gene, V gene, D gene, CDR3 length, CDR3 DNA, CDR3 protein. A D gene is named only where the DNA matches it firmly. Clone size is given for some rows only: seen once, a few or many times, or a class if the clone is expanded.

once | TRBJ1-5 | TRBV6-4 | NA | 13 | TGTGCCAGCGGCGTTCTTAGCAATCAGCCCCAGCATTTT | CASGVLSNQPQHF
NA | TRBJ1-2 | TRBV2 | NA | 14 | TGTGCCAGCAGTGAGGGTCGGAGAGCCTTGGGCTACACCTTC | CASSEGRRALGYTF
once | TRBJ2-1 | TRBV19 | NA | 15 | TGTGCCAGTGGGCTCCCCGGGTGGAAAGGCAATGAGCAGTTCTTC | CASGLPGWKGNEQFF
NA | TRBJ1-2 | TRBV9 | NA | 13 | TGTGCCAGCAGCGAGGGGGGCCTTACTGGCTACACCTTC | CASSEGGLTGYTF
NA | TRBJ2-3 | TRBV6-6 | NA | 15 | TGTGCCAGCAGTTACGGGCCAGTGAGCACAGATACGCAGTATTTT | CASSYGPVSTDTQYF
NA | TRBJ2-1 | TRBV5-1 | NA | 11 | TGCGCCAGCAGCTCCTACAATGAGCAGTTCTTC | CASSSYNEQFF
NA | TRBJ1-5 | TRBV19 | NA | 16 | TGTGCCAGTAGTATACTCTGGAAAAATAGCAATCAGCCCCAGCATTTT | CASSILWKNSNQPQHF
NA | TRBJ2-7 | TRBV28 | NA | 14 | TGTGCCAGCAGTTTAGGGGGACCGCCCTACGAGCAGTACTTC | CASSLGGPPYEQYF
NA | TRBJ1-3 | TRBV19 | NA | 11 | TGTGCCAGTAGCGCAGCCGACACCATATATTTT | CASSAADTIYF
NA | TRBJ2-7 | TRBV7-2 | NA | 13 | TGTGCCAGCAGCCTGACGCGGCAGAATGAGCAGTACTTC | CASSLTRQNEQYF
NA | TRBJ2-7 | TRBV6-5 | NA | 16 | TGTGCCAGCAGTTACTCGTCTCTTGGCAGGGCTCACGAGCAGTACTTC | CASSYSSLGRAHEQYF
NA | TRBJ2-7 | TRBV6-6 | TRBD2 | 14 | TGTGCCAGCAGTTTTTTAGCGGGGACCTACGAGCAGTACTTC | CASSFLAGTYEQYF
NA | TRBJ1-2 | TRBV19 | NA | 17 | TGTGCCAGTAGTATATTTGGCGGTCCGGACGTACTTGGTGGCTACACCTTC | CASSIFGGPDVLGGYTF
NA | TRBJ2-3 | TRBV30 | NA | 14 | TGTGCCTGGAGTGTAGATAGCGGCACAGATACGCAGTATTTT | CAWSVDSGTDTQYF
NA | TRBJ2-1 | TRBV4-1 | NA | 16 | TGCGCCAGCAGCCAAGACGCAAACCGGATAGGGAATGAGCAGTTCTTC | CASSQDANRIGNEQFF